Listed below are T cell receptor beta chains from one sample, sequenced in a study of blood T cell repertoires in COVID-19. Using immunoSEQ multiplex PCR, the repertoire was profiled, and TCRdb retains in-frame clones only, with some absent. The sample lists some 42,000 clones; around 82% were seen once. The material sequenced was peripheral blood. These receptors came from a man at least 80 years old with acute or convalescent COVID-19. CDR3s include the opening cysteine and the closing phenylalanine or tryptophan. Fields, in order: V gene, CDR3 length, clone size, D gene, J gene, CDR3 protein, CDR3 DNA. D genes are given only for firm matches. Expanded clones get a size class; other rows say once, few or many, or leave the size out.

v_call: TRBV6-5; cdr3_length: 16; clone_size: NA; d_call: NA; j_call: TRBJ2-1; cdr3_aa: CASSSRTARSYNEQFF; cdr3_nt: TGTGCCAGCAGTTCTCGGACAGCCCGCTCCTACAATGAGCAGTTCTTC
v_call: TRBV6-5; cdr3_length: 13; clone_size: NA; d_call: TRBD2; j_call: TRBJ2-7; cdr3_aa: CASSRTSGYEQYF; cdr3_nt: TGTGCCAGCAGTCGGACTAGCGGCTACGAGCAGTACTTC
v_call: TRBV9; cdr3_length: 14; clone_size: NA; d_call: TRBD1; j_call: TRBJ2-3; cdr3_aa: CASSVVQGWDTQYF; cdr3_nt: TGTGCCAGCAGCGTAGTACAGGGGTGGGATACGCAGTATTTT
v_call: TRBV13; cdr3_length: 15; clone_size: NA; d_call: TRBD2; j_call: TRBJ2-7; cdr3_aa: CASSLPGLASVEQYF; cdr3_nt: TGTGCCAGCAGCCTGCCGGGACTAGCTTCAGTCGAGCAGTACTTC
v_call: TRBV12-3/TRBV12-4; cdr3_length: 13; clone_size: large; d_call: TRBD1; j_call: TRBJ1-2; cdr3_aa: CASSDRGGYGYTF; cdr3_nt: TGTGCCAGCAGTGACAGGGGAGGCTATGGCTACACCTTC
v_call: TRBV3-1/TRBV3-2; cdr3_length: 15; clone_size: NA; d_call: NA; j_call: TRBJ1-2; cdr3_aa: CASSQDGGAGYGYTF; cdr3_nt: TGTGCCAGCAGCCAAGATGGGGGCGCGGGCTATGGCTACACCTTC
v_call: TRBV5-1; cdr3_length: 16; clone_size: NA; d_call: TRBD1; j_call: TRBJ2-1; cdr3_aa: CASSSEPTGVDNEQFF; cdr3_nt: TGCGCCAGCAGCTCGGAGCCGACAGGGGTGGACAATGAGCAGTTCTTC
v_call: TRBV4-1; cdr3_length: 21; clone_size: NA; d_call: NA; j_call: TRBJ2-7; cdr3_aa: CASSQGFSGTGASGLPNEQYF; cdr3_nt: TGCGCCAGCAGCCAAGGGTTTTCCGGGACAGGTGCTAGCGGACTACCCAACGAGCAGTACTTC
v_call: TRBV5-1; cdr3_length: 15; clone_size: NA; d_call: TRBD1; j_call: TRBJ2-5; cdr3_aa: CASSGQGALRETQYF; cdr3_nt: TGCGCCAGCAGCGGACAGGGGGCTTTGAGGGAGACCCAGTACTTC
v_call: TRBV4-2; cdr3_length: 19; clone_size: few; d_call: TRBD2; j_call: TRBJ2-1; cdr3_aa: CASSQDPSGGDSSYNEQFF; cdr3_nt: TGTGCCAGCAGCCAAGACCCTAGCGGGGGGGATAGCTCCTACAATGAGCAGTTCTTC
v_call: TRBV11-2; cdr3_length: 14; clone_size: few; d_call: TRBD1; j_call: TRBJ1-1; cdr3_aa: CASSRGTGSTEAFF; cdr3_nt: TGTGCCAGCAGCCGCGGGACAGGAAGTACTGAAGCTTTCTTT
v_call: TRBV10-1; cdr3_length: 13; clone_size: NA; d_call: NA; j_call: TRBJ1-5; cdr3_aa: CASLAAANQPQHF; cdr3_nt: TGCGCCAGTTTAGCCGCGGCCAATCAGCCCCAGCATTTT
v_call: TRBV2; cdr3_length: 16; clone_size: NA; d_call: NA; j_call: TRBJ2-7; cdr3_aa: CASSVSRTLPGDEQYF; cdr3_nt: TGTGCCAGCAGTGTTAGTAGGACTCTCCCGGGGGACGAGCAGTACTTC
v_call: TRBV9; cdr3_length: 15; clone_size: NA; d_call: NA; j_call: TRBJ2-5; cdr3_aa: CASSGEVRGWGTQYF; cdr3_nt: TGTGCCAGCAGCGGAGAAGTGAGGGGGTGGGGGACCCAGTACTTC
v_call: TRBV6-5; cdr3_length: 15; clone_size: NA; d_call: NA; j_call: TRBJ2-7; cdr3_aa: CASSYSIVVGGEQYF; cdr3_nt: TGTGCCAGCAGTTACTCGATAGTCGTCGGGGGCGAGCAGTACTTC